This paragraph reports one T cell receptor (beta chain). It is unclear where the CDR3 begins or ends on the DNA, so no DNA is shown, and the CDR3 is as TCRdb lists it. This entry comes from a study of blood T cell repertoires in COVID-19. As for the study in general: The study drew acute and convalescent COVID-19 samples from the United States, Italy and Spain.

The protocol was immunoSEQ multiplex PCR, while the TCRdb copy is restricted to in-frame clones and leaves out a portion. The data contain approximately 80,000 clones, 60% to 75% of them singletons. The germline V gene encodes CDR1 MDHEN and CDR2 SYDVKM. The CDR3 adds up to 16 amino acids, both ends counted. This chain links TRBV28 with TRBJ1-1. This clonotype was obtained from a man aged 50 to 59 with active or convalescent COVID-19. The sequenced material came from peripheral blood. The CDR3 region is CASSSSGLGEATEAFF.